This passage covers 29 T cell receptor beta chains from one sample sequenced in a study of T cell repertoires in cytomegalovirus infection. MiXCR was run by TCRdb on the reads, yielding one entry per CDR3 protein. The sample lists about 890,000 distinct CDR3 sequences, roughly 31% occurring once. No antigens are known for them. The sequencing here drew on cultured CD8+ T cells from PBMCs, taken from culture after CMV antigen stimulation. All receptors come from a human donor in good health (CMV status not recorded). Some clones in this sample may be carry-over from other donors' samples.

This clonotype was detected many times. The chain has TRBV6-1 and TRBJ2-7; D is undetermined. Per the germline V gene, CDR1 is MNHNS and CDR2 is SASEGT. V was shortened by 5 bases and J by 0 bases, with 11 bases between the two germline ends. This CDR3 has 14 residues. CDR3 in amino acids: CASSLTTSSYEQYF. CDR3 in DNA: TGTGCCAGCAGTCTAACGACAAGCTCCTACGAGCAGTACTTC.

This clonotype was seen at least ten times. V gene TRBV4-3 combines with J gene TRBJ1-1, with D perhaps TRBD1 (6 bases). The length of the CDR3 is 14 residues. Per germline, CDR1 LGHNA and CDR2 YSLEER. V was cut by 0 bases and J by 8 bases, with 13 bases left in between. As DNA, the CDR3 is TGCGCCAGCAGCCAAGAAGAAGGGGGGAGAGAAGCTTTCTTT. This encodes CASSQEEGGREAFF.

The rearrangement links TRBV6-6 to TRBJ1-3; D gene uncertain. Germline CDR1 and CDR2: MNHNY and SVGAGI (reference sequence). This CDR3 region has 11 residues. V was pared by 10 bases and J by 3 bases, with 7 bases between. This chain's CDR3 is CANTRGNTIYF. CDR3 sequence (DNA): TGTGCCAACACTCGTGGAAACACCATATATTTT.

There are many counts of this clonotype. The chain couples TRBV12-3 or TRBV12-4 to TRBJ2-5; D gene unclear. V was trimmed by 4 bases and J by 5 bases, leaving 17 bases between them. This CDR3 region has 15 residues. Written as DNA, the CDR3 is TGTGCCAGCAGTTCCCCCGACATTGGGGTGGAGACCCAGTACTTC. It translates to CASSSPDIGVETQYF.

V is TRBV28 and J is TRBJ2-5; no clear D. CDR1 and CDR2 from the germline V gene are MDHEN and SYDVKM. With 5 bases removed from V and 4 bases from J, the gap between germline ends came to 17 bases. CDR3 length: 15 residues. The CDR3 is CASSPPRQWGETQYF. The DNA for the CDR3 is TGTGCCAGCAGTCCCCCGCGGCAATGGGGAGAGACCCAGTACTTC.

This clonotype was detected many times. V usage is TRBV7-2 and J usage is TRBJ1-5, with TRBD1 identical over 7 bases. The CDR3 loop spans 15 amino acids. V lost 0 bases, J lost 8 bases, and 7 bases stayed unmatched. Per the germline V gene, CDR1 is SGHTA and CDR2 is FQGNSA. CDR3 in DNA: TGTGCCAGCAGCTTAGCGGACAGGCAATCAGAGCCCCAGCATTTT. This translates into CASSLADRQSEPQHF.

This clonotype was counted a few times. The chain links TRBV12-3 or TRBV12-4 to TRBJ2-1, with D perhaps being TRBD1 or TRBD2 (6 bases each). Trimming pared 2 bases from V and 9 bases from J, leaving 14 bases between. The CDR3 loop spans 14 amino acids. CDR3 sequence reads: CASSLSPGGGEQFF. The CDR3 nucleotides are TGTGCCAGCAGTTTATCTCCCGGGGGCGGTGAGCAGTTCTTC.

A note on this clonotype: Lacking the conserved final phenylalanine or tryptophan, this CDR3 likely reflects a read error. This chain links TRBV7-9 with TRBJ1-2; D not certain. Germline-derived CDR1 and CDR2 are SEHNR and FQNEAQ (reference sequence). With 7 bases removed from V and 2 bases from J, the gap between germline ends came to 14 bases. CDR3 length: 14 amino acids. CDR3 loop: CASNRLLGNYGYTI. CDR3 nucleotides: TGTGCCAGCAACCGACTCCTAGGGAACTATGGCTACACCATC.

V gene TRBV6-2 or TRBV6-3 combines with J gene TRBJ2-7, with D perhaps being TRBD1 or TRBD2 (5 bases each). Trimming stripped 6 bases from V and 0 bases from J, with 15 bases between. There are 15 residues in the CDR3. From germline, CDR1 is MNHEY and CDR2 SVGEGT. CDR3 residues: CASSGIGASSYEQYV. DNA for the CDR3: TGTGCCAGCAGCGGCATCGGGGCCAGCTCCTACGAGCAGTACGTC.

In its sample, this clonotype was seen once. V is TRBV13 and J is TRBJ2-7; D is unresolved. Germline V lookup: CDR1 PRHDT, CDR2 FYEKMQ (reference sequence). Trimming shortened V by 0 bases and J by 5 bases, and 8 bases separated the two germline ends. The CDR3 is 13 residues long. In DNA, the CDR3 is TGTGCCAGCAGCTTAGGCAGGTGGAACGAGCAGTACGTC. Translation gives CASSLGRWNEQYV.

This clonotype was seen only a few times. V is TRBV27 and J is TRBJ1-5; D gene ambiguous. The V gene lost 3 bases and the J gene lost 3 bases, with 15 bases spanning the gap. The CDR3 covers 16 residues. Germline assignment: CDR1 MNHEY and CDR2 SMNVEV (reference sequence). The CDR3 protein is CASSFSGGRPNQPQHF. CDR3 bases: TGTGCCAGCAGTTTTTCCGGAGGACGGCCCAATCAGCCCCAGCATTTT.

This clonotype showed up just a few times. This rearrangement joins TRBV7-6 to TRBJ1-1, with 10 nucleotides matching TRBD1. V lost 1 base to trimming and J lost 2 bases; unmatched junction nucleotides: 4. Germline CDR1 SGHVS, CDR2 FNYEAQ. The CDR3 sequence is 16 residues long. Here the CDR3 DNA reads TGTGCCAGCAGCTTAGGGGGGACAGGGGCTAACACTGAAGCTTTCTTT. It encodes CASSLGGTGANTEAFF.

This clonotype was observed many times. This chain uses TRBV7-9 with TRBJ2-3; 10 nucleotides match TRBD2. The germline CDR1 and CDR2 sequences are SEHNR and FQNEAQ (reference sequence). V was clipped by 2 bases and J by 2 bases; unmatched bases: 4. This CDR3 is built from 16 residues. The CDR3: CASSLLAGEVTDTQYF. The CDR3 nucleotides are TGTGCCAGCAGCTTACTAGCGGGGGAGGTCACAGATACGCAGTATTTT. Variable domain in full (rest from reference TRBV7-9 and TRBJ2-3): DTGVSQNPRHKITKRGQNVTFRCDPISEHNRLYWYRQTLGQGPEFLTYFQNEAQLEKSRLLSDRFSAERPKGSFSTLEIQRTEQGDSAMYLCASSLLAGEVTDTQYFGPGTRLTVL.

This clonotype was detected a few times. The rearrangement uses TRBV29-1 and TRBJ2-1; D may be TRBD2 (7 bases). Germline V CDR1 and CDR2: SQVTM, ANQGSEA. Trimming pared 4 bases from V and 2 bases from J, leaving 15 bases between. This CDR3 region has 15 residues. CDR3 coding DNA: TGCAGCGTTGCGGGGGGCGGGGGCCCCTACAATGAGCAGTTCTTC. Residues: CSVAGGGGPYNEQFF.

At least ten counts were recorded for this clonotype. The gene calls are TRBV7-2 and TRBJ2-2, with unresolved D. Germline V gives CDR1 SGHTA, CDR2 FQGNSA. V dropped 1 base and J dropped 5 bases, with 5 bases sitting between them. The CDR3 loop spans 13 amino acids. DNA for the CDR3: TGTGCCAGCAGCTTAGGGGAAACCGGGGAGCTGTTTTTT. Translation: CASSLGETGELFF.

CDR3 nucleotides: TGTGCCAGCAGCTTACTTCCTGGACAGGGTTTGGATGAGCAGTTCTTC. This codes for CASSLLPGQGLDEQFF. The rearrangement joins TRBV7-2 to TRBJ2-1, with 8 bases lining up with TRBD1. V shed 2 bases and J 8 bases; nucleotides not matched to a gene: 11. Germline V gives CDR1 SGHTA, CDR2 FQGNSA. This CDR3 is built from 16 residues. The whole variable domain, remainder taken from reference TRBV7-2 and TRBJ2-1, is GAGVSQSPSNKVTEKGKDVELRCDPISGHTALYWYRQSLGQGLEFLIYFQGNSAPDKSGLPSDRFSAERTGGSVSTLTIQRTQQEDSAVYLCASSLLPGQGLDEQFFGPGTRLTVL.

This clonotype was observed many times. This rearrangement joins TRBV7-2 to TRBJ2-7, with TRBD2 matching 10 bases. CDR1 is SGHTA, CDR2 FQGNSA, per germline. The trim removed 5 bases at V and 3 bases at J, leaving 7 bases unmatched. CDR3 size: 15 residues. This chain's CDR3 is CASSDRLAGDYEQYF. In DNA, the CDR3 is TGTGCCAGCAGCGATCGACTAGCGGGCGACTACGAGCAGTACTTC.

This clonotype was counted many times. This chain joins TRBV7-6 and TRBJ2-3; 10 bases align to TRBD1. V was clipped by 5 bases and J by 1 base; unmatched bases: 6. CDR3 length: 16 amino acids. Germline CDR1 SGHVS, CDR2 FNYEAQ. The CDR3 loop is CASSPKTGGGTDTQYF. The CDR3 DNA follows: TGTGCCAGCAGCCCAAAGACAGGGGGCGGCACAGATACGCAGTATTTT.

CDR3 sequence: CASSGQGITAYEQYV. CDR3 coding DNA: TGTGCCAGTAGTGGACAGGGGATCACTGCCTACGAGCAGTACGTC. The chain carries TRBV19 and TRBJ2-7; 9 nucleotides agree with TRBD1. Germline CDR1 reads LNHDA; CDR2 reads SQIVND (reference sequence). Trimming removed 5 bases from V and 2 bases from J; junction bases left unmatched: 7. The CDR3 consists of 15 residues.

This rearrangement joins TRBV27 to TRBJ2-1, with 10 bases fitting TRBD1. Germline-derived CDR1 and CDR2 are MNHEY and SMNVEV (reference sequence). Unmatched junction bases numbered 7, after V lost 6 bases and J lost 5 bases. The CDR3 totals 15 residues. DNA of the CDR3: TGTGCCAGCAGCTGGGGGGACAGGGGAAACAATGAGCAGTTCTTC. Its protein product is CASSWGDRGNNEQFF.

The chain links TRBV14 to TRBJ2-1; D remains unclear. V was cut by 1 base and J by 4 bases, with 14 bases left in between. Germline loops: CDR1 SGHDN, CDR2 FVKESK. CDR3 size: 16 residues. CDR3 region: CASSQGGPALYNEQFF. CDR3 nucleotide sequence: TGTGCCAGCAGCCAAGGGGGTCCGGCCCTATACAATGAGCAGTTCTTC.

This clonotype was detected a few times. This chain joins TRBV12-5 and TRBJ1-1; the match to TRBD1 covers 10 bases. Germline V lookup: CDR1 LGHNT, CDR2 FRNRAP. CDR3 size: 17 residues. After removal of 0 bases from V and 1 base from J, the junction contained 5 bases not matched to a gene. The CDR3 loop is CASGLVLRDRGNTEAFF. The CDR3, as DNA: TGTGCTAGTGGTTTGGTACTCAGGGACAGGGGGAACACTGAAGCTTTCTTT.

The chain uses TRBV28 and TRBJ2-3; 13 bases agree with TRBD2. The V gene end was trimmed by 6 bases and the J gene end by 3 bases; junction bases not matched to a gene: 3. Germline V lookup: CDR1 MDHEN, CDR2 SYDVKM. This CDR3 spans 15 amino acids. CDR3 coding DNA: TGTGCCAGCAGGTGGACTAGCGGGGGAACAGATACGCAGTATTTT. It is translated as CASRWTSGGTDTQYF.

With respect to this clonotype: This may come from a read error, since a much larger clone is one base off. The chain employs TRBV7-2 and TRBJ2-1; either TRBD1 or TRBD2 may fit D (5 bases each). CDR3 size: 15 residues. V shed 1 base and J shed 4 bases, with 11 bases lying between them. Per the germline V gene, CDR1 is SGHTA and CDR2 is FQGNSA. The CDR3: CASSLVGREYNEQFF. The DNA for the CDR3 is TGTGCCAGCAGCTTAGTCGGCAGGGAGTACAATGAGCAGTTCTTC.

This clonotype has only a few counts. The V call is TRBV5-6, the J call TRBJ1-5, with TRBD1 as a possible D gene (6 bases). The germline CDR1 and CDR2 sequences are SGHDT and YYEEEE. Trimming shortened V by 0 bases and J by 8 bases, and 15 bases separated the two germline ends. The CDR3 totals 15 residues. CDR3 in DNA: TGTGCCAGCAGCTTGGGGTGGGGGGGGCTGGAGCCCCAGCATTTT. It encodes CASSLGWGGLEPQHF.

A note on this clonotype: Since a much larger clone is just one base distant, this may be a read error. The chain couples TRBV7-2 to TRBJ2-1; D is unresolved. Trimming took off 5 bases at V and 7 bases at J, with 18 bases between the two ends. Germline V gene lookup returns CDR1 SGHTA and CDR2 FQGNSA. CDR3 length: 15 residues. This CDR3 reads CASSDLSRAWNEQFF. The CDR3 DNA follows: TGTGCCAGCAGCGATCTCTCAAGGGCCTGGAATGAGCAGTTCTTC.

A few counts support this clonotype. DNA of the CDR3: TGTGCCAGCAGTGAACGAAGGTACGGCACAGATACGCAGTATTTT. This codes for CASSERRYGTDTQYF. V gene TRBV6-1 combines with J gene TRBJ2-3; D is uncertain. The CDR3 is 15 residues long. Germline V gives CDR1 MNHNS, CDR2 SASEGT. The V end lost 2 bases, the J end lost 1 base, and 10 bases lay between the germline ends.

The chain carries TRBV6-1 and TRBJ2-7; D remains unclear. This CDR3 is built from 13 residues. The germline V gene encodes CDR1 MNHNS and CDR2 SASEGT. The V and J ends lost 2 bases and 2 bases respectively, with 7 bases between them. The CDR3, as DNA: TGTGCCAGCAGTGAACTAAACCCCTACGAGCAGTACTTC. As protein: CASSELNPYEQYF.

A few counts support this clonotype. The rearrangement links TRBV6-1 to TRBJ2-1; D gene uncertain. Trimming shortened V by 7 bases and J by 2 bases, and 9 bases separated the two germline ends. Per germline, CDR1 MNHNS and CDR2 SASEGT. The CDR3 has 13 residues. CDR3 amino acids: CASTPGAYNEQFF. The DNA for the CDR3 is TGTGCCAGCACCCCAGGCGCCTACAATGAGCAGTTCTTC.